This T cell receptor (beta chain) was documented in a study of cytomegalovirus exposure and HLA in healthy donors (dated by TCRdb to between 2016 and 2019). A note on the overall study: According to an earlier analysis of around 600 of the donors, 150 million to 200 million T cells yielded 120 million or so unique TCR beta sequences and about 300 Gb of sequence data. Approximately 300 gigabases of sequencing data and approximately 85 million unique TCR sequences were included in an early release covering about 600 HLA-typed donors. Of the roughly 400 genotyped donors, 65% to 90% were placed in the genetic ancestry cluster associated with self-reported Caucasian donors. The study aimed to test whether signatures of past pathogen exposure could be identified by cataloging public T cell receptors. The study profiled the T cell repertoires of 666 subjects by immunosequencing and related them to cytomegalovirus serostatus. Along with the roughly 710-subject first cohort, a separate validation cohort of roughly 110 different subjects was used. To predict cytomegalovirus infection status, the study brought together high-throughput TCR immunosequencing, statistical association of individual TCRs with disease status, and machine learning. To study patterns of TCR occurrence, a later analysis re-analyzed previously published TCR beta repertoires from more than 550 donors and added high-resolution HLA genotyping. In the later analysis, no new phenotypic data were used to find candidate immune exposures; instead, reliance was placed on TCR beta sequences and their occurrence across donors. To decide whether each TCR beta V gene segment behaved as functional or pseudogenic, an earlier analysis of some 600 of the donors relied on high-throughput TCR beta sequencing. Donor age, sex, ethnicity and CMV serostatus were compiled together with the repertoire data. A later genetic analysis used genome-wide SNP genotypes for about 65% of the 666 donors, treating that subset as a discovery cohort. Every repertoire in the discovery cohort had been generated on one and the same sequencing platform. Both class I and class II loci were covered by HLA typing, at four-digit resolution. The number of donors typed differed by locus, with about 629-640 for A, B, C, DRB1 and DQB1, roughly 520 for DQA1, 606 for DPA1, and under 490 for DPB1. Five DR-DQ haplotypes were treated as single units for association and clustering because of strong linkage in the cohort. Across 300 to 400 genotyped donors of the cohort, an average of 235,054 unique TCR beta nucleotide sequences per donor were sequenced, and roughly a sixth of those sequences were non-productive. The investigation overall reported the following: When HLA alleles, especially DR and DQ, strongly co-occurred, attributing TCR associations to individual alleles was difficult. A cluster of highly shared sequence variants was judged likely to represent a technical artifact of the sequencing pipeline. A later genetic analysis associated a missense DCLRE1C variant with V-gene and J-gene trimming of TCR beta chains, and an independent cohort replicated the association. A few of the identified cytomegalovirus-associated TCR beta chains were confirmed in vitro to be specific for cytomegalovirus antigens. Only TCR beta chains were sequenced in this cohort, and the absence of alpha or paired-chain data limited detectable features. The study gave a list of some 150 TCR beta chains associated with cytomegalovirus. Cytomegalovirus status was reported to be diagnosed by the classifier with high specificity and sensitivity in both the original and validation cohorts. Compared with equally common non-associated chains, HLA-associated TCR beta chains in a later analysis were more clonally expanded and had lower generation probabilities. Linkage disequilibrium might explain the correlated functional status among segregating V segments, but an unknown experimental factor could not be ruled out. HLA typing was unavailable for some donors at each locus, so association tests used only the typed subset. A later analysis associated 16,951 TCR beta sequences with specific HLA alleles at a false discovery rate of 0.05. A further reported finding was that TCR beta sequences accurately predicted the HLA-A and HLA-B alleles for most subjects in the first cohort. Compared with the approximately 700-donor mean, donors in an Asian-associated ancestry cluster had fewer N-insertions in productive TCRs, according to a later genetic analysis. Some IMGT-functional V segments, including TRBV6-2 and TRBV6-3, could not be distinguished by the 87-base-pair reads and were therefore excluded. In a later analysis, the rate of TCR association differed among HLA loci, with DRB1 alleles having the most associated TCRs and HLA-C alleles having the fewest. Broadly in line with IMGT annotations, most TCR beta V segments showed up in productive rearrangements about 87% or about 30% of the time in an earlier analysis of around 600 of the donors. According to a later analysis, most CMV-associated TCR beta chains appeared to be HLA-restricted, and the HLA associations seemed to be driven largely by CMV exposure. According to the authors, the approach could potentially be generalized to other disease states and immunological phenotypes. Several of the top co-occurrence clusters appeared to be linked to parvovirus B19, influenza, CMV and Epstein-Barr virus, according to a later analysis. Because counts were too low, about 17 rarely observed V segments, including chromosome 9 orphons, were excluded from the earlier analysis of 587 of the donors. Immune exposure information for the cohort was limited to CMV serostatus. Most TCR sequences were observed very rarely across donors, whereas some public TCRs were present in many individuals. Sequencing depth was assumed to be roughly uniform across donors in the presence/absence analyses, though that assumption may not hold.

In total, around 600 healthy bone marrow donors made up the cohort. At the time of sampling, every cohort member was nominally healthy, though immune exposures that went unrecorded were likely present. The donor tested CMV seropositive, placing the donor among the approximately 310 seropositive members of the cohort. A peripheral blood sample was collected from each donor, and TCR beta sequencing was performed on peripheral blood mononuclear cells. Genomic DNA was extracted from the blood cell samples with the Qiagen DNeasy Blood Extraction Kit. The CDR3 contains 14 residues, cysteine and phenylalanine counted. The DNA shown is the 42-base CDR3, in frame from base 1. CDR1 and CDR2, looked up from the germline V gene, are SNHLY and FYNNEI. Deletion took 7 bases off V and 8 bases off J, with a span of 15 bases between the germline ends. Regarding this clone: Its antigen is still unknown. It has no much larger one-base neighbor in the sample; base qualities were not kept.

Library prep was done by the immunoSEQ multiplex PCR assay. The multiplex PCR relied on a mix of 60 forward primers for TCR Vbeta segments and 13 reverse primers for TCR Jbeta segments. The CDR3 region of rearranged TCR beta genes was amplified from genomic DNA with a multiplex PCR assay. The amplified TCR beta libraries were sequenced on the Illumina HiSeq System as 87-base-pair reads. The original pipeline was this. A later analysis counted tens of millions of unique TCR beta chains across the 600 to 850 repertoires, and 9 million to 14 million of these chains were shared by at least two donors. Raw reads were error-corrected and collapsed into unique sequences by a nearest-neighbor algorithm in which closely related sequences were merged to remove PCR and sequencing errors. To assign V, D and J gene segments, CDR3 sequences were aligned to IMGT reference sequences. Each retained sequence needed at least a six-nucleotide match to both a V gene segment and a J gene segment. Rearrangements were classified as productive when the CDR3 lacked stop codons and remained in frame with V and J, and all other rearrangements were classified as non-productive. CDR3 was defined by IMGT convention, running from the second conserved V-encoded cysteine to the conserved J-encoded phenylalanine. In an earlier analysis of around 540 of the donors, sequences lacking an unambiguous match to a single V gene segment were excluded. In an earlier analysis of roughly 600 of the donors, a V segment was called functional when productive rearrangements were above 56.7%, and segregating when the standard deviation between donors exceeded 5%. A statistical classification framework was developed to diagnose cytomegalovirus status using the catalog of TCR beta chain sequences. In a later analysis, V and J genes were assigned by comparing TCR nucleotide sequences against IMGT/GENE-DB human TR gene sequences. In a later analysis, CDR3 sequences and most-parsimonious VDJ recombination scenarios were assigned using the TCRdist pipeline. In a later analysis, each TCR beta chain was defined by its CDR3 amino acid sequence together with its V-gene family, and reads without a unique V-gene family were excluded. In a later analysis, 550 to 650 highly shared, low-generation-probability nucleotide sequences were removed to address suspected cross-contamination and a sequencing artifact. In a later analysis, a clonal expansion index for each public chain was calculated from normalized within-repertoire ranks of inferred template counts. Generation probabilities in a later analysis came from a VDJ recombination model fitted to out-of-frame rearrangements, and those results were checked against IGoR. In a later analysis, TCR-TCR, TCR-HLA and TCR-CMV co-occurrence was scored with hypergeometric tests, and a repertoire-size bias correction was applied to TCR pairs. To estimate false discovery rates, a later analysis permuted the HLA or CMV assignments 20 times. A later analysis grouped co-occurring TCRs with DBSCAN, adding TCRdist sequence similarity when clustering within HLA-allele-positive subsets. Co-occurrence clustering excluded repertoires with fewer than 30,000 or more than 120,000 public chains, plus five with anomalous nucleotide sharing. Entries here come from immuneACCESS through TCRdb and include only in-frame sequences with V and J called. Some clones fail to appear in such tables; in the studies checked, an unresolved V gene covers under half of the shortfall, and the cause of the remainder is unknown. The DNA gave D and trimming, while V, J and clone size come from that table. The sample table holds roughly 110,000 clones, of which around 68% were seen once. Roughly 4.2% of the sample rests with the top ten.

This chain joins TRBV2 to TRBJ1-6; the D gene is perhaps TRBD1, from 5 matching bases. Input material: PBMCs. The receptor was derived from a woman in her thirties or forties in good health and CMV-seropositive. The DNA sequence is as follows: TGTGCCAGCAATACCGCAGGGAAAGATTCACCCCTCCACTTT. This translates into CASNTAGKDSPLHF.